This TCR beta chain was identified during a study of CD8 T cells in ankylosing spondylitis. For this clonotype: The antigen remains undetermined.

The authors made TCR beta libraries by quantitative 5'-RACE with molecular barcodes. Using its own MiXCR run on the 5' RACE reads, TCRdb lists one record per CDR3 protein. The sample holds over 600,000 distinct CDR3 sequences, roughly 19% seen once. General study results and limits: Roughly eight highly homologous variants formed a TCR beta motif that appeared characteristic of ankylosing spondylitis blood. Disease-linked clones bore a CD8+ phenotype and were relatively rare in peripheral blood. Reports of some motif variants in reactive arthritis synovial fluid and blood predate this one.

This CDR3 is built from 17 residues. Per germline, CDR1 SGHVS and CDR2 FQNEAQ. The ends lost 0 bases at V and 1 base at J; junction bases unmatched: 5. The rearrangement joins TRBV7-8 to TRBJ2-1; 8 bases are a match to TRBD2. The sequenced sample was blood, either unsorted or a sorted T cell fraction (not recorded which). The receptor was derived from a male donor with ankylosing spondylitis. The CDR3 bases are TGTGCCAGCAGCTTAGCAATCGGGAGGGGGTCCTACAATGAGCAGTTCTTC. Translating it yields CASSLAIGRGSYNEQFF.